These 25 T cell receptor beta chains originate from one sample sequenced in a study of regulatory T cells in long-lasting Graves disease. Time point reported: newly diagnosed GD, antithyroid drugs for less than 3 months. PBMC RNA served as the TCR library source. Building the TCR beta libraries relied on iRepertoire HTBI primers, and CDR3 regions underwent Arm-PCR. TCRdb reprocessed the multiplex PCR reads via MiXCR and lists one record per CDR3 protein. The data show 450,000 to 650,000 distinct CDR3 sequences, with roughly 15% seen just once and approximately 25% held by the top ten. This sample also appeared in a second study, on T cells in Graves' hyperthyroidism and ophthalmopathy.

The starting material was peripheral blood mononuclear cells (PBMCs), obtained at new diagnosis, from a patient treated with antithyroid drugs. The receptors derive from a woman between 40 and 65 years old with Graves disease.

To note about this clonotype: Possible read error: a much larger clone is one base away. V and J are TRBV20-1 and TRBJ1-2; possibly TRBD1 for D (5 bases). Trimming pared 7 bases from V and 6 bases from J, leaving 9 bases between. Per germline, CDR1 DFQATT and CDR2 SNEGSKA (reference sequence). There are 10 residues in the CDR3. CDR3 region: CSGQGDGYTF. CDR3 bases: TGCAGTGGCCAGGGTGATGGCTACACCTTC.

There are many counts of this clonotype. CDR3 nucleotides: TGTGCCAGCAGCTTAGATGGAGGGGTAGGCATTCAGTACTTC. Translating it yields CASSLDGGVGIQYF. The chain carries TRBV7-9 and TRBJ2-4; weak D call: TRBD2 (6 bases). This CDR3 comprises 14 residues. The germline V and J ends were trimmed by 1 base and 9 bases, with 13 bases remaining between them. Germline V CDR1 and CDR2: SEHNR, FQNEAQ (reference sequence).

There are many counts of this clonotype. DNA of the CDR3: TGTGCCAGCAGCCCAACGGGGCGAATCACTGAAGCTTTCTTT. Translation gives CASSPTGRITEAFF. The gene calls are TRBV7-2 and TRBJ1-1; maybe TRBD1 (5 bases). Between the trimmed V and J ends, which lost 5 bases and 4 bases, there was a span of 14 bases. This CDR3 spans 14 amino acids. CDR1 and CDR2 (germline): SGHTA, FQGNSA.

V and J are TRBV20-1 and TRBJ2-5; TRBD2 aligns across 9 bases. This CDR3 comprises 15 residues. CDR1 DFQATT and CDR2 SNEGSKA come from the germline V gene (reference sequence). The ends lost 0 bases at V and 5 bases at J; junction bases unmatched: 7. CDR3 protein: CSARDRRLAEETQYF. CDR3 DNA sequence: TGCAGTGCTAGAGATCGGAGACTAGCGGAGGAGACCCAGTACTTC.

Ten or more counts support this clonotype. The chain couples TRBV7-9 to TRBJ1-1; no reliable D call. The V and J ends lost 6 bases and 3 bases respectively, with 14 bases between them. The CDR3 runs to 14 residues. The V gene's germline CDR1 is SEHNR and CDR2 FQNEAQ (reference sequence). CDR3 coding DNA: TGTGCCAGCAGAATAACGGGTGACGACACTGAAGCTTTCTTT. Amino acids: CASRITGDDTEAFF.

This clonotype was seen many times. The rearrangement joins TRBV27 to TRBJ1-1; weak D call: TRBD1 (5 bases). Trimming cost V 6 bases and J 8 bases, with 19 bases left between them. This CDR3 contains 14 residues. The germline V gene encodes CDR1 MNHEY and CDR2 SMNVEV (reference sequence). The CDR3 loop reads CASSISPGLSEAFF. In DNA form, the CDR3 reads TGTGCCAGCAGCATATCCCCAGGGCTGTCGGAAGCTTTCTTT.

V is TRBV25-1 and J is TRBJ1-6; no firm D call. V lost 3 bases, J lost 10 bases, and 7 bases lay in between. There are 12 residues in the CDR3. Germline V lookup: CDR1 MGHDK, CDR2 SYGVNS. CDR3 coding DNA: TGTGCCAGCAGTGACGTGGGGTCACCCCTCCACTTT. Translating gives CASSDVGSPLHF.

CDR3 amino acids: CASSPRRQIGNTIYF. CDR3 in DNA: TGTGCCAGCAGCCCGAGACGACAGATTGGAAACACCATATATTTT. V and J are TRBV7-9 and TRBJ1-3; possible D gene TRBD1, 5 bases. Germline CDR1 SEHNR, CDR2 FQNEAQ (reference sequence). CDR3 size: 15 residues. The germline V and J ends were trimmed by 5 bases and 3 bases, with 14 bases remaining between them.

Of note for this clonotype: This may stem from a read error, because a much larger clone lies one nucleotide away. The conserved phenylalanine or tryptophan normally closing the CDR3 is absent here, so this likely arose from a read error. The chain is built from TRBV20-1 and TRBJ1-1; D not resolved. The CDR3 has 12 residues. V was cut by 3 bases and J by 4 bases, with 9 bases left in between. Per germline, CDR1 DFQATT and CDR2 SNEGSKA (reference sequence). DNA of the CDR3: TGCAGTGCTAGGACCCCAGGCACTGAAGCTTTCCTT. It encodes CSARTPGTEAFL.

Turning to this clonotype: A read error may produce the germline difference seen at one junction end. The V gene is TRBV30, the J gene TRBJ1-1; D is uncertain. The length of the CDR3 is 12 residues. Germline CDR1 GTSNPN, CDR2 SVGIG (reference sequence). Here the CDR3 reads CAWSDDTAKKLF. DNA for the CDR3: TGTGCCTGGAGCGATGACACCGCTAAGAAGCTCTTT.

The chain joins TRBV5-1 to TRBJ2-5, with a tentative D call TRBD1 (6 bases). CDR1 and CDR2 from the germline V gene are SGHRS and YFSETQ. The CDR3 is 13 amino acids. Trimming removed 6 bases from V and 5 bases from J, with 14 bases in between. CDR3 protein: CASIGPDRETQYF. The CDR3 region has the DNA TGCGCCAGCATTGGGCCCGACAGGGAGACCCAGTACTTC.

This clonotype occurred many times. The chain is built from TRBV5-1 and TRBJ1-1; 8 bases are shared with TRBD1. Germline V gives CDR1 SGHRS, CDR2 YFSETQ. CDR3 size: 15 residues. Trimming at V came to 4 bases and at J to 0 bases, leaving 5 bases not matched to a gene. The CDR3 bases are TGCGCCAGCAGCCAGCAGACAGGGGTGAACACTGAAGCTTTCTTT. This codes for CASSQQTGVNTEAFF.

V gene TRBV5-1 combines with J gene TRBJ1-2, with D possibly matching TRBD1 (6 bases). With 0 bases removed from V and 2 bases from J, the gap between germline ends came to 20 bases. The CDR3 has 18 amino acids. Germline CDR1 and CDR2: SGHRS and YFSETQ. This CDR3 is CASSLGGGDTPQNYGYTF. In DNA form, the CDR3 reads TGCGCCAGCAGCTTGGGGGGGGGCGATACGCCCCAGAACTATGGCTACACCTTC.

The J gene is TRBJ2-1, the V gene TRBV3-1; 7 nucleotides align to TRBD2. The CDR3 is made up of 16 amino acids. CDR1 and CDR2 (germline): LGHDT, YNNKEL (reference sequence). V shed 4 bases and J 4 bases; nucleotides not matched to a gene: 10. CDR3: CASSPSGGGLYNEQFF. The CDR3 DNA reads TGTGCCAGCAGCCCGTCGGGGGGTGGGCTTTACAATGAGCAGTTCTTC.

This clonotype has at least ten counts. This chain links TRBV6-7 with TRBJ2-1, with 10 bases identical to TRBD2. TRBV6-7 is annotated as an ORF whose role is uncertain. The CDR3 contains 17 residues. J lost 7 bases, V lost 2 bases, and 11 bases had no gene match. The CDR3 region has the DNA TGTGCCAGCAGTTACCGTCCCGTAGCGGGGGGTTCGAATGAGCAGTTCTTC. Translating it yields CASSYRPVAGGSNEQFF.

The rearrangement uses TRBV4-1 and TRBJ2-1; maybe TRBD1 (5 bases). CDR1 MGHRA and CDR2 YSYEKL come from the germline V gene. The CDR3 consists of 17 residues. The V and J ends lost 3 bases and 8 bases respectively, with 23 bases between them. CDR3 residues: CASSHLGWGQVRDEQFF. As DNA, the CDR3 is TGCGCCAGCAGCCACCTGGGGTGGGGCCAGGTGAGAGATGAGCAGTTCTTC.

This clonotype was recorded a few times. The chain couples TRBV19 to TRBJ1-2, with D perhaps TRBD1 (6 bases). The CDR3 is 14 residues long. The germline V gene encodes CDR1 LNHDA and CDR2 SQIVND (reference sequence). V was cut by 9 bases and J by 8 bases, with 22 bases left in between. In nucleotides, the CDR3 is TGTGCCAGCCACGCTCTAGGGGGGCCAGACGGCTACACCTTC. Its translation: CASHALGGPDGYTF. Full variable domain (remainder filled in from reference TRBV19 and TRBJ1-2): DGGITQSPKYLFRKEGQNVTLSCEQNLNHDAMYWYRQDPGQGLRLIYYSQIVNDFQKGDIAEGYSVSREKKESFPLTVTSAQKNPTAFYLCASHALGGPDGYTFGSGTRLTVV.

The chain combines TRBV5-1 with TRBJ2-3; D is possibly TRBD2 (5 bases). The CDR3 covers 15 residues. Per the germline V gene, CDR1 is SGHRS and CDR2 is YFSETQ. V was shortened by 0 bases and J by 1 base, with 9 bases between the two germline ends. The CDR3 spells CASSLDRLRTDTQYF. The CDR3 nucleotides are TGCGCCAGCAGCTTGGATAGACTACGCACAGATACGCAGTATTTT. Looking up the rest from reference TRBV5-1 and TRBJ2-3 gives the full variable domain: KAGVTQTPRYLIKTRGQQVTLSCSPISGHRSVSWYQQTPGQGLQFLFEYFSETQRNKGNFPGRFSGRQFSNSRSEMNVSTLELGDSALYLCASSLDRLRTDTQYFGPGTRLTVL.

The table lists this clonotype with a few counts. The chain uses TRBV6-1 and TRBJ1-1, with a tentative D call TRBD1 (6 bases). Trimming cost V 7 bases and J 3 bases, with 12 bases left between them. There are 13 residues in the CDR3. The V gene's germline CDR1 is MNHNS and CDR2 SASEGT. In DNA, the CDR3 is TGTGCCAGCATTGGGGGGCTGGACACTGAAGCTTTCTTT. This sequence encodes CASIGGLDTEAFF.

This clonotype was seen a few times. CDR3 nucleotides: TGTGCCAGCAGCCCACCCAAGACAGGGGCGGAAGCTTTCTTT. Residues: CASSPPKTGAEAFF. The chain carries TRBV3-1 and TRBJ1-1; TRBD1 aligns across 8 bases. Germline V gene sequence: CDR1 LGHDT, CDR2 YNNKEL (reference sequence). The CDR3 has 14 residues. The V gene end was trimmed by 4 bases and the J gene end by 8 bases; junction bases not matched to a gene: 9.

This clonotype was detected only a few times. The chain couples TRBV4-1 to TRBJ2-4; D is ambiguous. Trimming took 6 bases from V and 0 from J, leaving 12 bases between them. The germline CDR1 and CDR2 sequences are MGHRA and YSYEKL. The CDR3 totals 15 residues. The CDR3 DNA reads as TGCGCCAGCAGTCAGGCCGGGCTAGCCAAAAACATTCAGTACTTC. Its protein product is CASSQAGLAKNIQYF.

Only a few counts were recorded for this clonotype. This sequence joins TRBV10-1 and TRBJ1-1; D is possibly TRBD1 (5 bases). Trimming took off 7 bases at V and 1 base at J, with 10 bases between the two ends. The CDR3 runs 13 residues. Germline-derived CDR1 and CDR2 are WNHNN and SYGVQD (reference sequence). The CDR3 sequence: CASTPDTNTEAFF. The CDR3 DNA is TGCGCCAGCACTCCGGACACGAACACTGAAGCTTTCTTT.

Many counts were recorded for this clonotype. The chain carries TRBV12-3 or TRBV12-4 and TRBJ2-1; maybe TRBD2 (6 bases). Trimming took off 4 bases at V and 0 bases at J, with 19 bases between the two ends. The CDR3 is 18 amino acids. The CDR3 coding sequence is TGTGCCAGCAGTTCAAGAATTAGCGGTCCCAGCTCCTACAATGAGCAGTTCTTC. Translation: CASSSRISGPSSYNEQFF.

This clonotype has more than one count but fewer than ten. The rearrangement joins TRBV5-1 to TRBJ1-3, with D unresolved. CDR1 and CDR2 from the germline V gene are SGHRS and YFSETQ. There are 15 residues in the CDR3. The V gene lost 1 base and the J gene lost 0 bases, with 8 bases spanning the gap. DNA for the CDR3: TGCGCCAGCAGCTTGTCGGGATACTCTGGAAACACCATATATTTT. Its translation: CASSLSGYSGNTIYF.

Of note for this clonotype: This may come from a read error, since a much larger clone is one base off. The V call is TRBV18, the J call TRBJ2-5; D not resolved. The J call may be mistaken, given a closer DNA end match to TRBJ2-1. The CDR3 covers 13 residues. From germline, CDR1 is KGHSH and CDR2 LQKENI. This CDR3 is CASSPRPQETQFF. CDR3 nucleotide sequence: TGTGCCAGCTCACCACGGCCACAAGAGACCCAGTTCTTC.